What follows describes a single T cell receptor (beta chain). The data are from a study of blood T cell repertoires in COVID-19. Overall study context: Acute and convalescent COVID-19 specimens originated in the United States, Italy and Spain.

Those enrolled, adults aged roughly 18 to 95 years, came from around 24 US areas. All recovered Cohort 3 donors got two negative PCRs, got clearance, or saw symptom resolution. Authors' data handling: Scientists estimated how many nucleated cells there were by amplifying reference gene primers. Sequencing used immunoSEQ multiplex PCR; TCRdb keeps in-frame clones, though not all of them. V, J and clone size derive from that table, while D and trimming were established from the DNA sequence. Among about 320,000 clones listed, about 89% were seen once. The clonotype was recovered from a man aged 60 to 69 who had recovered from COVID-19. Material: PBMCs or T cells enriched from blood (not recorded which).

Written as DNA, the CDR3 is TGTGCCAGCAGTGAGTACGGGGCAGATACGCAGTATTTT. Translated, it gives CASSEYGADTQYF. The V and J genes are TRBV6-1 and TRBJ2-3; possible D gene TRBD2, 5 bases. V shed 3 bases and J shed 4 bases, with 8 bases lying between them. Germline lookup yields CDR1 MNHNS and CDR2 SASEGT. The CDR3 is 13 residues long.